A single sample gave rise to the 20 T cell receptor beta chains below, sequenced in a study of blood T cell repertoires in COVID-19. Some clones are missing from TCRdb's copy, which holds only in-frame ones; the method was immunoSEQ multiplex PCR. The sample consists of tens of thousands of clones, over 75% of them appearing once. The specimen was peripheral blood. The receptors were gathered from a woman aged 70-85 years with COVID-19, enrolled during active disease.

This chain links TRBV6-5 with TRBJ1-1; 8 positions agree with TRBD1. Germline CDR1 MNHEY, CDR2 SVGAGI. There are 13 residues in the CDR3. With 5 bases clipped from V and 4 bases from J, the junction kept 3 bases outside the gene matches. CDR3 sequence (DNA): TGTGCCAGCAGTAGGACAGGGCTCACTGAAGCTTTCTTT. Translation: CASSRTGLTEAFF.

This clone was recorded once. The V call is TRBV2, the J call TRBJ1-1; 7 bases line up with TRBD1. Looked up from germline, CDR1 is SNHLY and CDR2 is FYNNEI. V shed 5 bases and J 4 bases; nucleotides not matched to a gene: 7. The CDR3 has 14 residues. The CDR3 DNA follows: TGTGCCAGCAGTTGGAGACAGGGCACCACTGAAGCTTTCTTT. Protein: CASSWRQGTTEAFF.

This chain uses TRBV5-5 with TRBJ1-1; D is perhaps TRBD1 (5 bases). The V gene lost 2 bases and the J gene lost 8 bases, with 13 bases spanning the gap. This CDR3 is built from 13 residues. Looked up from germline, CDR1 is SGHKS and CDR2 is YYEKEE (reference sequence). CDR3: CASSFSGYGEAFF. In nucleotides, the CDR3 is TGTGCCAGCAGCTTCTCAGGGTACGGCGAAGCTTTCTTT.

The V call is TRBV9, the J call TRBJ2-1; 10 bases align to TRBD2. V lost 4 bases and J lost 5; bases outside the gene matches: 3. Germline V gene data show CDR1 as SGDLS and CDR2 as YYNGEE. This CDR3 has 14 residues. In DNA, the CDR3 is TGTGCCAGCAGCTTGAGCGGGGGGGACAATGAGCAGTTCTTC. It encodes CASSLSGGDNEQFF.

The chain recombines TRBV5-4 with TRBJ1-2; TRBD1 might be the D (5 bases). The ends were cut back, 1 base at V and 5 bases at J, with 12 bases in the middle. Germline V gene sequence: CDR1 SGHNT, CDR2 YYREEE (reference sequence). This CDR3 contains 14 residues. CDR3 region: CASSLPSTDYGYTF. CDR3 in DNA: TGTGCCAGCAGCTTGCCCTCGACAGATTATGGCTACACCTTC.

The V and J genes are TRBV18 and TRBJ2-3; TRBD1 matches at 8 bases. This CDR3 has 14 amino acids. Germline CDR1 and CDR2: KGHSH and LQKENI. Trimming took 5 bases from V and 4 from J; bases not matched to a gene: 5. The CDR3 loop reads CASSRTGTSDTQYF. The CDR3 region has the DNA TGTGCCAGCTCAAGGACAGGGACTTCAGATACGCAGTATTTT.

The chain has TRBV7-2 and TRBJ1-1; a possible D gene is TRBD1 (5 bases). CDR3 length: 16 amino acids. Trimming left V 2 bases short and J 0 bases short, with 13 bases between. Germline CDR1 and CDR2: SGHTA and FQGNSA. Here the CDR3 reads CASSLSPTVMNTEAFF. In DNA form, the CDR3 reads TGTGCCAGCAGCTTATCCCCGACAGTCATGAACACTGAAGCTTTCTTT.

DNA of the CDR3: TGTGCCAGCAGCGTAGAAGCGGGAAGAACAGATACGCAGTATTTT. It specifies CASSVEAGRTDTQYF. The chain carries TRBV9 and TRBJ2-3, with 7 positions matching TRBD2. The CDR3 spans 15 residues. Germline V gives CDR1 SGDLS, CDR2 YYNGEE. Losses at the gene ends were 0 bases for V and 3 bases for J; bases not matched to a gene: 4. The full variable domain, with the rest looked up from reference TRBV9 and TRBJ2-3, is DSGVTQTPKHLITATGQRVTLRCSPRSGDLSVYWYQQSLDQGLQFLIQYYNGEERAKGNILERFSAQQFPDLHSELNLSSLELGDSALYFCASSVEAGRTDTQYFGPGTRLTVL.

This chain joins TRBV15 and TRBJ1-1; 7 nucleotides match TRBD1. Losses at the gene ends were 2 bases for V and 7 bases for J; bases not matched to a gene: 10. This CDR3 region has 15 residues. Germline V gives CDR1 LNHNV, CDR2 YYDKDF (reference sequence). The CDR3: CATSRPALGQFEAFF. The DNA for the CDR3 is TGTGCCACCAGCAGACCCGCCCTGGGACAGTTTGAAGCTTTCTTT.

The V call is TRBV7-2, the J call TRBJ1-1; possible D gene TRBD1, 6 bases. V was pared by 1 base and J by 5 bases, with 11 bases between. There are 14 residues in the CDR3. The V gene's germline CDR1 is SGHTA and CDR2 FQGNSA. CDR3 sequence (DNA): TGTGCCAGCAGCTTAGGGCGCAGGGGAACTGAAGCTTTCTTT. Protein: CASSLGRRGTEAFF.

The V gene is TRBV19, the J gene TRBJ1-5; 11 bases fit TRBD1. Germline V gene data show CDR1 as LNHDA and CDR2 as SQIVND (reference sequence). The CDR3 spans 19 residues. After removal of 1 base from V and 6 bases from J, the junction contained 14 bases not matched to a gene. CDR3 amino acids: CASSIARTGGVPRGQPQHF. DNA for the CDR3: TGTGCCAGTAGTATAGCCAGGACAGGGGGCGTACCACGCGGTCAGCCCCAGCATTTT.

This chain links TRBV5-5 with TRBJ1-4; 10 positions match TRBD1. V was clipped by 0 bases and J by 6 bases; unmatched bases: 2. The CDR3 has 15 residues. Germline-derived CDR1 and CDR2 are SGHKS and YYEKEE (reference sequence). In DNA form, the CDR3 reads TGTGCCAGCAGCTTGGGGACAGGGGGAGATGAAAAACTGTTTTTT. It encodes CASSLGTGGDEKLFF.

V gene TRBV6-2 or TRBV6-3 combines with J gene TRBJ1-1; 11 nucleotides align to TRBD1. The CDR3 is 18 residues long. With 5 bases clipped from V and 1 base from J, the junction kept 12 bases outside the gene matches. Germline assignment: CDR1 MNHEY and CDR2 SVGEGT. This chain's CDR3 is CASSRRTGGVKWNTEAFF. CDR3 DNA: TGTGCCAGCAGTCGTCGGACAGGGGGCGTGAAATGGAACACTGAAGCTTTCTTT.

V is TRBV11-3 and J is TRBJ1-2; 9 nucleotides line up with TRBD1. V shed 5 bases, J shed 7 bases, and the junction held 5 bases outside the gene matches. The V gene's germline CDR1 is SGHNT and CDR2 YENEEA. This CDR3 is 13 amino acids long. Here the CDR3 DNA reads TGTGCCAGCAGCGTGGACAGGGGATCTGGCTACACCTTC. Residues: CASSVDRGSGYTF.

The rearrangement uses TRBV12-3 or TRBV12-4 and TRBJ1-2, with 8 nucleotides matching TRBD1. The CDR3 has 13 amino acids. V trimming: 5 bases; J trimming: 3 bases; junction bases outside the gene matches: 2. The chain's CDR3 is CASSRGQDYGYTF. In nucleotides, the CDR3 is TGTGCCAGCAGTCGGGGACAGGACTATGGCTACACCTTC.

The table lists this clone with a few counts. The genes are TRBV6-5 and TRBJ1-1, with a possible D match to TRBD1 (6 bases). The V and J ends lost 8 bases and 2 bases respectively, with 15 bases between them. This CDR3 comprises 14 residues. Germline assignment: CDR1 MNHEY and CDR2 SVGAGI. CDR3 sequence: CASAARGGNTEAFF. In nucleotides, the CDR3 is TGTGCCAGCGCCGCTCGGGGGGGCAACACTGAAGCTTTCTTT.

The chain couples TRBV2 to TRBJ1-1; 8 bases fit TRBD1. The CDR3 is made up of 14 amino acids. The ends lost 8 bases at V and 3 bases at J; junction bases unmatched: 8. Germline CDR1 and CDR2: SNHLY and FYNNEI. The CDR3 DNA reads TGTGCCAGCCGGGACACAGGGGGGGACACTGAAGCTTTCTTT. Its translation is CASRDTGGDTEAFF.

This chain uses TRBV15 with TRBJ2-7; D gene ambiguous. Trimming left V 0 bases short and J 2 bases short, with 11 bases between. The CDR3 is made up of 15 amino acids. Germline V lookup: CDR1 LNHNV, CDR2 YYDKDF (reference sequence). The chain's CDR3 is CATSRDSGRTYEQYF. As DNA, the CDR3 is TGTGCCACCAGCAGAGATTCGGGTAGAACCTACGAGCAGTACTTC.

This clone was counted a few times. This sequence joins TRBV3-1 (or the pseudogene TRBV3-2) and TRBJ1-1; the match to TRBD1 covers 8 bases. CDR1 is LGHDT and CDR2 is YNNKEL in the germline V gene (reference sequence). V gave up 4 bases and J gave up 4 bases; unmatched junction bases: 11. The CDR3 has 16 amino acids. This CDR3 reads CASSRQQGGFGTEAFF. In DNA, the CDR3 is TGTGCCAGCAGCCGCCAACAGGGGGGGTTTGGCACTGAAGCTTTCTTT.

The chain links TRBV7-5 to TRBJ2-7; the D call TRBD2 from the table was never checked on the DNA. TRBV7-5 is a documented pseudogene. This CDR3 spans 15 amino acids. The CDR3 protein is CARTHIGCRSYEQYF. CDR3 sequence (DNA): TGTGCCAGAACCCACATAGGATGTCGGAGCTACGAGCAGTACTTC.